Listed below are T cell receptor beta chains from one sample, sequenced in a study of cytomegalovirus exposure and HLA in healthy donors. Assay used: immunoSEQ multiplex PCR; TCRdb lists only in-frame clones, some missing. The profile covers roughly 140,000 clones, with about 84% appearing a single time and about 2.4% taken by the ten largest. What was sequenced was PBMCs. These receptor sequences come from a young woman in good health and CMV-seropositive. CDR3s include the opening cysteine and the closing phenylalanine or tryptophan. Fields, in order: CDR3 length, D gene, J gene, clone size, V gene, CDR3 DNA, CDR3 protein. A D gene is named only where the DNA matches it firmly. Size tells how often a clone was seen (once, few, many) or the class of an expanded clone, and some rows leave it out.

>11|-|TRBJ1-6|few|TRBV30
TGTGCCTTGCAGACGGGTTCACCCCTCCACTTT
CALQTGSPLHF
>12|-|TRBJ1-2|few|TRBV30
TGTGCCTGGAGTTCTAGAATTTATGGCTACACCTTC
CAWSSRIYGYTF
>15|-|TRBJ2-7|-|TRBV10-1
TGCGCCAGCAGTGGCCCGGAGGAAAGCTCCTACGAGCAGTACTTC
CASSGPEESSYEQYF
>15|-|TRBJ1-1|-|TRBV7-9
TGTGCCAGCAGCTTAATAACAGGGATGAAGACTGAAGCTTTCTTT
CASSLITGMKTEAFF
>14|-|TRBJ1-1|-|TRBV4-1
TGCGCCAGCAGCTTAGACAGTAGGTCCACTGAAGCTTTCTTT
CASSLDSRSTEAFF
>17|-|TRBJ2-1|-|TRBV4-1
TGCGCCAGCAGCCAAGAGGGGGACACTAGCTCCTACAATGAGCAGTTCTTC
CASSQEGDTSSYNEQFF
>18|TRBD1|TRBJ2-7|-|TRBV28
TGTGCCAGCAGTTTGGCCTCGGCTTCCGGGACAGCGACCTACGAGCAGTACTTC
CASSLASASGTATYEQYF
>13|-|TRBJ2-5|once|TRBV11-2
TGTGCCAGCAGCGCCCCGCCCAGTCAGACCCAGTACTTC
CASSAPPSQTQYF
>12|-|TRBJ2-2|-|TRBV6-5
TGTGCCAGCAGCCCAGGCCCCGGGGAGCTGTTTTTT
CASSPGPGELFF
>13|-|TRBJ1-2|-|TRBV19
TGTGCCAGTAGTATTCTACTGAACTATGGCTACACCTTC
CASSILLNYGYTF
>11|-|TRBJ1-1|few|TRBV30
TGTGCCTGGGGGGGACTTAATGAAGCTTTCTTT
CAWGGLNEAFF
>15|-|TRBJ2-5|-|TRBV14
TGTGCCAGCAGCCAACGGCGGGGGCCTCAAGAGACCCAGTACTTC
CASSQRRGPQETQYF
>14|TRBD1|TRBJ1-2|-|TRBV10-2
TGCGCCAGCAGTGAAAACAGGGGAGGCTATGGCTACACCTTC
CASSENRGGYGYTF
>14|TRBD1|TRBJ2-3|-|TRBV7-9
TGTGCCAGCAGCGAGGGACAGTCAACAGATACGCAGTATTTT
CASSEGQSTDTQYF
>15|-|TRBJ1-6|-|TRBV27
TGTGCCAGCAGTGCCCCGCGGGGCTATAATTCACCCCTCCACTTT
CASSAPRGYNSPLHF
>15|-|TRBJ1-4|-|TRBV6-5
TGTGCCAGCAGACACCGGGGGATTAATTATGAAAAACTGTTTTTT
CASRHRGINYEKLFF
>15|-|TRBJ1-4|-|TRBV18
TGTGCCAGCTCACCTTCTGGAGGAACTAATGAAAAACTGTTTTTT
CASSPSGGTNEKLFF
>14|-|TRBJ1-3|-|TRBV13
TGTGCCAGCAGCCCAGGACTTGTTGGAAACACCATATATTTT
CASSPGLVGNTIYF
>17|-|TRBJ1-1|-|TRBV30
TGTGCCTGGAGACCAGCCTTGGCGCGGCCCCTGAACACTGAAGCTTTCTTT
CAWRPALARPLNTEAFF
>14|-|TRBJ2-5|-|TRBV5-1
TGCGCCAGCAGCCAATGGGAGGTCTGGGAGACCCAGTACTTC
CASSQWEVWETQYF
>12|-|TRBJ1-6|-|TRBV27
TGTGCCAGCAGTTCCCCAGGGCGGAGTCCCCACTTT
CASSSPGRSPHF
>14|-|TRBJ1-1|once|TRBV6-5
TGTGCCAGCAGTTTGCCCCGCGGGATTACTGAAGCTTTCTTT
CASSLPRGITEAFF
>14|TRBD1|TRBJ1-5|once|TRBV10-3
TGTGCCATCAGTATTGGACAGGGCAATCAGCCCCAGCATTTT
CAISIGQGNQPQHF
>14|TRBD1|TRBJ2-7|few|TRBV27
TGTGCCAGCAGAACGACAGGGGGCTCCTACGAGCAGTACTTC
CASRTTGGSYEQYF
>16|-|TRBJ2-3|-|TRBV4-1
TGCGCCAGCAGCCAAGATGGTTACAGGGCCACAGATACGCAGTATTTT
CASSQDGYRATDTQYF
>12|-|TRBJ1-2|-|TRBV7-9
TGTGCCAGCAGCCCCCCTCCCCATGGCTACACCTTC
CASSPPPHGYTF
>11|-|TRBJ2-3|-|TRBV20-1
TGCAGTGCTAGACGGGCAGATACGCAGTATTTT
CSARRADTQYF
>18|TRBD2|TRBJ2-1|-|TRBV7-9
TGTGCCAGCAGCTTAGCGCAGGGACTAGCGGGGGGGTACAATGAGCAGTTCTTC
CASSLAQGLAGGYNEQFF
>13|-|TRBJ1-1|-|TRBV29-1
TGCAGCGAAACCAGGGGCTGGAGCACTGAAGCTTTCTTT
CSETRGWSTEAFF
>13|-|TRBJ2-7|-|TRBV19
TGTGCCAGTAGTACGGGACTCCACTACGAGCAGTACTTC
CASSTGLHYEQYF
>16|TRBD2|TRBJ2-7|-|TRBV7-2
TGTGCCAGCAGCTTAGGTAGCGGGGGGGCGATTTACGAGCAGTACTTC
CASSLGSGGAIYEQYF
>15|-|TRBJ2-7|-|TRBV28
TGTGCCAGCAGTTTAATCGGGCAGGGTACCTACGAGCAGTACTTC
CASSLIGQGTYEQYF
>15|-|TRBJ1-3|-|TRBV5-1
TGCGCCAGCAGCTTGGACAGCCTGCTGATTGACACCATATATTTT
CASSLDSLLIDTIYF
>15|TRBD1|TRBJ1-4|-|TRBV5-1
TGCGCCAGCAGCTTGGGGACAGGTGCTAATGAAAAACTGTTTTTT
CASSLGTGANEKLFF
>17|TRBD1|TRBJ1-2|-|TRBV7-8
TGTGCCAGCAGTCCTTTACCTGGACAGGGGGCCGACTATGGCTACACCTTC
CASSPLPGQGADYGYTF
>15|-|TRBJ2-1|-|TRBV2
TGTGCCAGCAGTGAAAGTCTTAGCTCCTACAATGAGCAGTTCTTC
CASSESLSSYNEQFF
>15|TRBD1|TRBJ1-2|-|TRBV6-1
TGTGCCAGCAGTGATAGGACAGGGGGCTTCTATGGCTACACCTTC
CASSDRTGGFYGYTF